Following are 20 T cell receptor beta chains from one sample sequenced in a study of T-cell reconstitution after alpha-beta-depleted transplantation in children. Unique molecular identifiers tagged the TCRbeta library. TCRdb re-analysed the PCR reads in MiXCR, keeping a single row per CDR3 protein. The sample lists almost 500,000 distinct CDR3 sequences; approximately 12% were seen once. The sequencing here drew on PBMCs from the stem cell graft donor, taken from the stem cell graft. The receptor set was obtained from a human donor who donated a stem cell graft to a child with combined immunodeficiency.

This clonotype was found many times. The rearrangement joins TRBV4-3 to TRBJ2-2, with D unresolved. Germline V CDR1 and CDR2: LGHNA, YSLEER. V was clipped by 1 base and J by 1 base, with 10 bases between them. CDR3 size: 16 residues. CDR3 coding DNA: TGCGCCAGCAGCCAAGGGGTGGCAGAGAACACCGGGGAGCTGTTTTTT. It codes for CASSQGVAENTGELFF.

The chain joins TRBV7-2 to TRBJ2-1, with D perhaps assigned TRBD1 or TRBD2 (5 bases each). The V gene's germline CDR1 is SGHTA and CDR2 FQGNSA. CDR3 length equals 15 residues. Trimming stripped 0 bases from V and 10 bases from J, with 16 bases between. CDR3 amino acids: CASSLARDPFQEQFF. CDR3 nucleotide sequence: TGTGCCAGCAGCTTAGCCCGGGACCCATTCCAAGAGCAGTTCTTC.

This clonotype came up a few times. The chain employs TRBV5-1 and TRBJ2-3; 10 bases are a match to TRBD2. V was pared by 3 bases and J by 2 bases, with 6 bases of the junction left unmatched. The germline gives CDR1 SGHRS, CDR2 YFSETQ. This CDR3 is built from 16 residues. CDR3 sequence reads: CASSSGLAELTDTQYF. In nucleotides, the CDR3 is TGCGCCAGCAGCTCCGGACTAGCGGAGCTCACAGATACGCAGTATTTT.

V gene TRBV5-1 combines with J gene TRBJ2-5; 7 nucleotides line up with TRBD1. The V gene's germline CDR1 is SGHRS and CDR2 YFSETQ. The CDR3 is made up of 16 amino acids. V dropped 4 bases and J dropped 5; count of bases not matched to a gene: 14. CDR3 in DNA: TGCGCCAGCAGCCTTCGACAGGGAAAGGGCACGGAGACCCAGTACTTC. Protein: CASSLRQGKGTETQYF.

Only a few counts were recorded for this clonotype. The genes are TRBV29-1 and TRBJ2-3; 7 bases line up with TRBD2. J was trimmed by 5 bases and V by 0 bases; bases with no gene match: 8. From germline, CDR1 is SQVTM and CDR2 ANQGSEA. The CDR3 runs 15 residues. CDR3 nucleotide sequence: TGCAGCGTTGAAGATCTGGTGCGGGGGAGAGATACGCAGTATTTT. This encodes CSVEDLVRGRDTQYF.

The chain is built from TRBV29-1 and TRBJ2-7, with D uncertain. From germline, CDR1 is SQVTM and CDR2 ANQGSEA. V shed 4 bases and J shed 4 bases, with 23 bases lying between them. The CDR3 extends over 16 amino acids. CDR3: CSVATHMGFAIYEQYF. CDR3 sequence (DNA): TGCAGCGTTGCTACTCACATGGGCTTTGCCATTTACGAGCAGTACTTC.

This clonotype was recorded at least ten times. CDR3 sequence reads: CASSLVSAANTGELFF. Written as DNA, the CDR3 is TGTGCCAGCAGCCTAGTCAGCGCTGCGAACACCGGGGAGCTGTTTTTT. The chain is built from TRBV5-5 and TRBJ2-2; D is ambiguous. V was cut by 4 bases and J by 0 bases, with 13 bases left in between. Germline lookup yields CDR1 SGHKS and CDR2 YYEKEE (reference sequence). This CDR3 is 16 amino acids long.

This clonotype was counted at least ten times. The DNA for the CDR3 is TGTGCCAGCAGTTTGACGGGACAGGGGGGTCTGGAGCAGTACTTC. Translation gives CASSLTGQGGLEQYF. The chain uses TRBV12-3 or TRBV12-4 and TRBJ2-7; 11 bases agree with TRBD1. This CDR3 contains 15 residues. Losses at the gene ends were 3 bases for V and 7 bases for J; bases not matched to a gene: 8.

The chain carries TRBV7-9 and TRBJ1-2, with a tentative D call TRBD1 (5 bases). Germline lookup yields CDR1 SEHNR and CDR2 FQNEAQ (reference sequence). Trimming pared 5 bases from V and 5 bases from J, leaving 15 bases between. The CDR3 consists of 14 residues. CDR3 in amino acids: CASSPGAGDYGYTF. The CDR3, as DNA: TGTGCCAGCAGCCCCGGGGCAGGAGATTATGGCTACACCTTC.

Ten or more counts support this clonotype. The chain carries TRBV12-3 or TRBV12-4 and TRBJ2-2; TRBD2 matches 12 bases. This CDR3 contains 19 residues. V dropped 2 bases and J dropped 5; count of bases not matched to a gene: 12. Here the CDR3 DNA reads TGTGCCAGCAGTTTATTAGCTAGCGGGAGGGCCGGTTGGACCGGGGAGCTGTTTTTT. Translated: CASSLLASGRAGWTGELFF.

The V gene is TRBV7-2, the J gene TRBJ2-7, with a tentative D call TRBD1 (6 bases). V lost 5 bases, J lost 3 bases, and 20 bases lay in between. The CDR3 is 16 amino acids. Germline CDR1 is SGHTA and CDR2 is FQGNSA. This chain's CDR3 is CASSPREARGHYEQYF. As DNA, the CDR3 is TGTGCCAGCAGCCCGAGAGAAGCCAGGGGTCACTACGAGCAGTACTTC. Full variable domain (remainder filled in from reference TRBV7-2 and TRBJ2-7): GAGVSQSPSNKVTEKGKDVELRCDPISGHTALYWYRQSLGQGLEFLIYFQGNSAPDKSGLPSDRFSAERTGGSVSTLTIQRTQQEDSAVYLCASSPREARGHYEQYFGPGTRLTVT.

The chain uses TRBV24-1 and TRBJ2-5, with D unresolved. Between the trimmed V and J ends, which lost 7 bases and 0 bases, there was a span of 8 bases. CDR1 is KGHDR, CDR2 SFDVKD, per germline. The CDR3 has 13 residues. The CDR3 spells CATSESYQETQYF. The CDR3 DNA reads as TGTGCCACCAGCGAATCGTACCAAGAGACCCAGTACTTC.

This clonotype was seen ten or more times. The chain links TRBV4-3 to TRBJ2-1; D gene uncertain. Trimming pared 2 bases from V and 6 bases from J, leaving 14 bases between. Germline V gene data show CDR1 as LGHNA and CDR2 as YSLEER. This CDR3 contains 15 residues. As DNA, the CDR3 is TGCGCCAGCAGCCAATCTTCCCTCGACTCCAATGAGCAGTTCTTC. The encoded protein is CASSQSSLDSNEQFF.

This clonotype has ten or more counts. One end of the junction varies from germline; a read error may be responsible. V and J are TRBV7-7 and TRBJ2-5; the match to TRBD1 covers 7 bases. Germline lookup yields CDR1 SSHAT and CDR2 FNYEAQ (reference sequence). This CDR3 is 15 amino acids long. The CDR3 sequence: CASSLWGTAQETQYF. CDR3 in DNA: TGTGCTAGCAGCTTATGGGGGACAGCCCAAGAGACCCAGTACTTC.

This clonotype has just a few counts. The J gene is TRBJ1-1, the V gene TRBV9; D unclear. The germline V gene encodes CDR1 SGDLS and CDR2 YYNGEE. V was clipped by 3 bases and J by 6 bases, with 12 bases between them. CDR3 size: 13 residues. CDR3 bases: TGTGCCAGCAGCGCGCCAGGATTACCTGAAGCTTTCTTT. Translation gives CASSAPGLPEAFF.

The sample holds many counts of this clonotype. The chain employs TRBV27 and TRBJ1-1; TRBD1 might be the D (5 bases). The CDR3 sequence is 12 residues long. Germline V gene sequence: CDR1 MNHEY, CDR2 SMNVEV (reference sequence). The ends were cut back, 6 bases at V and 4 bases at J, with 9 bases in the middle. The CDR3 protein is CASSGGGTEAFF. The CDR3 DNA is TGTGCCAGCAGCGGGGGGGGCACTGAAGCTTTCTTT.

This clonotype has only a few counts. V gene TRBV27 combines with J gene TRBJ2-4, with D perhaps assigned TRBD1 or TRBD2 (5 bases each). The germline V gene encodes CDR1 MNHEY and CDR2 SMNVEV (reference sequence). This CDR3 is built from 14 residues. Deletions cut 2 bases from V and 4 bases from J, with 9 bases between. CDR3 nucleotides: TGTGCCAGCAGTTTAGGGGGTGGGAAAAACATTCAGTACTTC. Translated: CASSLGGGKNIQYF.

This clonotype appeared a few times. The chain combines TRBV7-6 with TRBJ2-4, with unresolved D. The V gene's germline CDR1 is SGHVS and CDR2 FNYEAQ. This CDR3 region has 14 residues. V was cut by 3 bases and J by 5 bases, with 11 bases left in between. CDR3 DNA: TGTGCCAGCAGCTTGAAGGGTCCGGAAAACATTCAGTACTTC. This translates into CASSLKGPENIQYF.

This clonotype was counted ten times or more. V usage is TRBV20-1 and J usage is TRBJ2-3, with D tentatively TRBD1 or TRBD2 (5 bases each). CDR1 and CDR2 (germline): DFQATT, SNEGSKA (reference sequence). V was shortened by 5 bases and J by 5 bases, with 17 bases between the two germline ends. The CDR3 spans 14 residues. Here the CDR3 reads CSAWQQGPQDTQYF. The CDR3 DNA follows: TGCAGTGCTTGGCAGCAGGGACCACAAGATACGCAGTATTTT.

This clonotype was recorded many times. The rearrangement uses TRBV12-3 or TRBV12-4 and TRBJ2-1; 8 bases match TRBD2. Trimming took 0 bases from V and 6 from J; bases not matched to a gene: 13. CDR3 length: 18 residues. The CDR3, as DNA: TGTGCCAGCAGTTTAGCGCTTCGACTAAAGCGGGGGACCAATGAGCAGTTCTTC. Protein: CASSLALRLKRGTNEQFF.